This TCR delta chain was sequenced for a study of γδ T cells in repeated Plasmodium falciparum infection. Across the whole study: Age- and gender-matched Australian children served as comparison for malaria-exposed Malian children.

Worth noting for this clone: Its specificity is unknown. The protein TCRdb gives is from a much larger clone and does not agree with this DNA's translation at residue 15, likely a read error; the protein shown here comes from the DNA.

The CDR3 spans 25 residues. From germline, CDR1 is TSWWSYY and CDR2 QGS. J lost 1 base, V lost 3 bases, and 34 bases had no gene match. General observations from the study: Malian children's Vdelta2-negative repertoires appeared more expanded and less diverse than Australians'.

TCRdb re-called the multiplex PCR reads through CATT. The data hold about 51,000 delta-chain clones, with roughly 2% observed a single time. Bulk repertoires came from Vgamma9/Vdelta2+ or Vdelta2-negative gammadelta T cells flow-sorted from PBMC. Sequenced: gamma-delta T cells from blood. The genes are TRDV1 and TRDJ1; 8 bases align to TRDD3. No J gene is reported in TCRdb; it was inferred here by comparing the DNA with germline. This receptor was obtained from a pool of human donors (malaria-infected and uninfected, not separated). This chain's CDR3 is CALGELLRGATLLGGYWGFTDKLIF. The DNA for the CDR3 is TGTGCTCTTGGGGAGCTTTTGAGAGGAGCTACTTTACTGGGGGGTTACTGGGGGTTCACCGATAAACTCATCTTT.